Reported below is one TCR beta chain. Its antigen is unknown. With V trimmed by 6 bases and J by 6 bases, 5 bases remained unmatched. The length of the CDR3 is 14 residues. Germline lookup yields CDR1 SNHLY and CDR2 FYNNEI. Negatively enriched CD4+ T cells were divided by CD45RA into naive and memory. These data originate in a study of shared clonotypes between healthy human individuals. Repertoires were generated with immunoSEQ multiplex PCR, while TCRdb's copy carries only in-frame clones and drops some. Of about 960,000 clones detected, about three quarters appear once; the ten largest clones hold 1.5%. Findings and limits, study-wide: The sole specimen, blood, was sampled, and tissue repertoires likely differ. Larger estimated richness was generally seen in naive subsets than in memory subsets. Unshared clonotypes carried lower generation probabilities than those common to all four donors.

Sequenced: memory CD4+ T cells sorted from blood. Subset here: CD45RA-negative fraction. This sequence was found in a man younger than 35 in good health. The V and J genes are TRBV2 and TRBJ2-7; 13 bases map to TRBD2. CDR3 bases: TGTGCCAGCAGCGGACTAGCGGGAGTTTTCGAGCAGTACTTC. Its translation is CASSGLAGVFEQYF.